The source of this T cell receptor (beta chain) is a study of T cell responses to AZD1222 COVID-19 vaccine. Overall study findings and caveats: The peak T cell response came first, and repertoires were sampled only after it. Unmutated variant regions reportedly attract nearly half of all spike-specific TCRs. Receipt of two AZD1222 doses was followed by a rise in Spike-specific TCR breadth and depth.

Germline V gene data show CDR1 as LGHDT and CDR2 as YNNKEL (reference sequence). Trimming took 3 bases from V and 6 from J, leaving 11 bases between them. This CDR3 region has 14 residues. As regards this clone: The antigen is not known.

Clones were read by immunoSEQ multiplex PCR, and TCRdb kept only the in-frame ones, dropping some. The sample yields some 80,000 clones, 86% seen once. The receptor was derived from an adult in good health. Sequenced here: peripheral blood, sampled on day 0 of AZD1222 vaccination. The chain has TRBV3-1 (or the pseudogene TRBV3-2) and TRBJ2-2; D is undetermined. For the CDR3, the DNA is TGTGCCAGCAGCCACTCGAGAGACCCCGGGGAGCTGTTTTTT. Translating it yields CASSHSRDPGELFF.